This T cell receptor (beta chain) was recovered during a study of shared clonotypes between healthy human individuals. On the study more broadly: Three CD4 naive, three CD4 memory, two CD8 naive and one CD8 memory plate were used per donor.

Trimming shortened V by 0 bases and J by 8 bases, and 10 bases separated the two germline ends. Germline V gives CDR1 SGHRS, CDR2 YFSETQ. The CDR3 is 13 amino acids. Repertoires were generated with immunoSEQ multiplex PCR, while TCRdb's copy carries only in-frame clones and drops some. This table has around 1,000,000 clones, roughly 77% appearing once. The table lists this clone with a few counts. This receptor was identified in a man younger than 30 in good health. Some clones in this sample may be carry-over from other donors' samples. Sequenced sample: memory CD4+ T cells from PBMCs. Subset meaning: CD45RA-negative fraction. The rearrangement links TRBV5-1 to TRBJ2-3; no firm D call. In nucleotides, the CDR3 is TGCGCCAGCAGCTTGGTGGGCTACTCTACGCAGTATTTT. Its translation: CASSLVGYSTQYF.